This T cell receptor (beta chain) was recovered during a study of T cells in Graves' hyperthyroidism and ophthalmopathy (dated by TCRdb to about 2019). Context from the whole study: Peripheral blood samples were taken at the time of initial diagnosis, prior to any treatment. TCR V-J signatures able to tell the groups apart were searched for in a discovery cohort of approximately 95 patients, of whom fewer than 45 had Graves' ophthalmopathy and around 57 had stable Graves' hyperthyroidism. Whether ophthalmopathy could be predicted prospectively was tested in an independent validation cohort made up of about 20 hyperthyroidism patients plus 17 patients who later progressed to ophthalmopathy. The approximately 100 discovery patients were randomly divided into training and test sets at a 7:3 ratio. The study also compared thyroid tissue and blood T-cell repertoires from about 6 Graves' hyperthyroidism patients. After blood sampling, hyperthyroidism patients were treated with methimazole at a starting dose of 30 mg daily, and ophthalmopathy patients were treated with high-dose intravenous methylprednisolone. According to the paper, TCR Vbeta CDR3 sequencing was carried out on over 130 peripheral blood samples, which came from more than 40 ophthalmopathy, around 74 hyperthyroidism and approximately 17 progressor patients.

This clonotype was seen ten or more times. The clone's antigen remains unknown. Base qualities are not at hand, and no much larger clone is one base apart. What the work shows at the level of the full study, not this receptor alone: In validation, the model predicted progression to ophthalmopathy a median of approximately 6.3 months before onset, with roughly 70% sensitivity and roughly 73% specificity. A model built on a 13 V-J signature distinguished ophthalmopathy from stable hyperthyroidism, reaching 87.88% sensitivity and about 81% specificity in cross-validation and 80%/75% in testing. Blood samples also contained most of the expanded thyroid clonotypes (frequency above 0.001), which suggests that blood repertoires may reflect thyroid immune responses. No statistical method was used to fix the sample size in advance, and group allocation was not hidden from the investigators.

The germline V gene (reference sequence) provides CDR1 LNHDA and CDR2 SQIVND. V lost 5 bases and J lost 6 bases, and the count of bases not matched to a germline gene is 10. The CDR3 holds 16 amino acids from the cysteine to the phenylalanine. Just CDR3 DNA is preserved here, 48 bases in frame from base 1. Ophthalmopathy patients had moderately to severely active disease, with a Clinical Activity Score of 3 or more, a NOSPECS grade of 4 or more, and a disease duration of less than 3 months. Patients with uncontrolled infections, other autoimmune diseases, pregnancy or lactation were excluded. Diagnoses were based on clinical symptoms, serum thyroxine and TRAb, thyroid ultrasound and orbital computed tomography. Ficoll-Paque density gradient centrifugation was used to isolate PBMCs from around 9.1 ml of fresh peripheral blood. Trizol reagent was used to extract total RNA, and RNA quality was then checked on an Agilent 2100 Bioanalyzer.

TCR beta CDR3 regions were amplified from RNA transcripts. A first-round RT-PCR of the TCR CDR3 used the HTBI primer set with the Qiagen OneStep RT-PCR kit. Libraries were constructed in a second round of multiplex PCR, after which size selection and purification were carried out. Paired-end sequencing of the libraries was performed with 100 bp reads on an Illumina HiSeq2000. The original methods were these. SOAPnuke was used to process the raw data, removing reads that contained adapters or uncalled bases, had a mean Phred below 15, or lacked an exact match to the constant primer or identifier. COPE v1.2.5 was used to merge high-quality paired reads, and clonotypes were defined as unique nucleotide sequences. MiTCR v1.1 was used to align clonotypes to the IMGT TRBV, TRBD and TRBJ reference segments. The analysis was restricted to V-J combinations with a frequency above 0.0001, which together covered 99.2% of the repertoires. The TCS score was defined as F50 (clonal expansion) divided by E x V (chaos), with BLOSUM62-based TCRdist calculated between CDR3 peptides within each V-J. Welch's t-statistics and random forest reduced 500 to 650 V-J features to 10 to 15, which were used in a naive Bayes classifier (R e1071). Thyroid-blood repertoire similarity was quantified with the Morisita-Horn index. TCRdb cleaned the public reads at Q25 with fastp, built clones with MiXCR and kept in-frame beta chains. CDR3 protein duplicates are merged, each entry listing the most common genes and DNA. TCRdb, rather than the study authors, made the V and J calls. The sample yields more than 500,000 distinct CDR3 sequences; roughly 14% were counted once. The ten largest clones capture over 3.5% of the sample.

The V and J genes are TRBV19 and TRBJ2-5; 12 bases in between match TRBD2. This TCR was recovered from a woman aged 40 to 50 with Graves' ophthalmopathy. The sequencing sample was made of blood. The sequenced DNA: TGTGCCAGTAGTCCCCAAGGACTAGCGGGAATACAGACCCAGTACTTC. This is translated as CASSPQGLAGIQTQYF.